Below are 17 T cell receptor beta chains sequenced from a single sample in a study of T cells in Graves' hyperthyroidism and ophthalmopathy. Amplified regions were TCR beta CDR3 sequences from RNA transcripts. HTBI primers were employed in a first-round RT-PCR of the TCR CDR3. TCRdb ran MiXCR on the multiplex PCR reads and lists one entry per CDR3 protein. The sample has hundreds of thousands of distinct CDR3 sequences, around 15% seen once. The sequencing sample was made of blood. These receptors came from a woman in her twenties or thirties with Graves' hyperthyroidism.

This clonotype has more than one count but fewer than ten. The chain joins TRBV28 to TRBJ1-2; TRBD1 might be the D (6 bases). The V end lost 6 bases, the J end lost 1 base, and 18 bases lay between the germline ends. There are 16 residues in the CDR3. The germline CDR1 and CDR2 sequences are MDHEN and SYDVKM. The CDR3 region has the DNA TGTGCCAGCAGCCCAATCCCGACAGGTGGTAACTATGGCTACACCTTC. Its translation: CASSPIPTGGNYGYTF.

The genes are TRBV28 and TRBJ1-1; 7 bases fit TRBD1. From germline, CDR1 is MDHEN and CDR2 SYDVKM. The V segment lost 4 bases and the J segment 9 bases; nucleotides outside the gene matches: 8. The length of the CDR3 is 13 residues. The CDR3 sequence: CASSYQGGPKAFF. The CDR3 region has the DNA TGTGCCAGCAGTTATCAGGGGGGCCCCAAAGCTTTCTTT.

This clonotype was seen a few times. The chain employs TRBV5-1 and TRBJ1-5; D might be TRBD1 (5 bases). Trimming cost V 0 bases and J 3 bases, with 10 bases left between them. CDR1 is SGHRS and CDR2 is YFSETQ in the germline V gene. The CDR3 extends over 15 amino acids. The CDR3 loop reads CASSLAVGPNQPQHF. The CDR3 DNA reads TGCGCCAGCAGCTTGGCGGTGGGACCCAATCAGCCCCAGCATTTT.

This clonotype was seen ten or more times. V gene TRBV27 combines with J gene TRBJ2-1, with TRBD2 identical over 9 bases. Germline loops: CDR1 MNHEY, CDR2 SMNVEV (reference sequence). After removal of 2 bases from V and 4 bases from J, the junction contained 3 bases not matched to a gene. This CDR3 comprises 15 residues. The CDR3 DNA sequence: TGTGCCAGCAGTTTAGCAGCGGGAGGATACAATGAGCAGTTCTTC. Its translation is CASSLAAGGYNEQFF.

This clonotype was recorded a few times. The chain is built from TRBV27 and TRBJ1-2; D may be TRBD1 (6 bases). CDR3 size: 15 residues. Germline V lookup: CDR1 MNHEY, CDR2 SMNVEV (reference sequence). The V end lost 1 base, the J end lost 3 bases, and 12 bases lay between the germline ends. CDR3 nucleotides: TGTGCCAGCAGTTTATGGGCAGGGGCGGACTATGGCTACACCTTC. This translates into CASSLWAGADYGYTF.

This clonotype was recorded many times. The genes are TRBV6-2 or TRBV6-3 and TRBJ2-7; a possible D gene is TRBD1 (6 bases). Trimming removed 6 bases from V and 6 bases from J, with 21 bases in between. CDR3 length equals 15 residues. Germline V gene sequence: CDR1 MNHEY, CDR2 SVGEGT. DNA of the CDR3: TGTGCCAGCAGAAAAAACAGGGAATTGTTTTCCGAGCAGTACTTC. As protein: CASRKNRELFSEQYF.

This clonotype was seen at least ten times. The chain couples TRBV12-3 or TRBV12-4 to TRBJ2-1; the D gene is possibly TRBD2 (6 bases). Trimming shortened V by 4 bases and J by 13 bases, and 20 bases separated the two germline ends. The CDR3 is 14 amino acids. This CDR3 is CASSSRGLWARQFF. CDR3 nucleotides: TGTGCCAGCAGTTCCCGGGGACTTTGGGCCCGACAGTTCTTC.

The chain is built from TRBV7-4 and TRBJ1-1, with 7 bases that match TRBD1. Trimming at V came to 5 bases and at J to 3 bases, leaving 6 bases not matched to a gene. Germline lookup yields CDR1 SGHVT and CDR2 SQSDAQ. This CDR3 comprises 14 residues. The CDR3: CASSRYRGHTEAFF. The CDR3 DNA follows: TGTGCCAGCAGCCGATACAGGGGACACACTGAAGCTTTCTTT.

The gene calls are TRBV7-9 and TRBJ2-3; D possibly corresponds to TRBD2 (5 bases). V was shortened by 5 bases and J by 1 base, with 13 bases between the two germline ends. The CDR3 sequence is 15 residues long. The germline V gene has CDR1 SEHNR and CDR2 FQNEAQ (reference sequence). This chain's CDR3 is CASSRAVIGTDTQYF. CDR3 sequence (DNA): TGTGCCAGCAGCCGAGCGGTGATTGGCACAGATACGCAGTATTTT.

In its sample, this clonotype was seen many times. The V gene is TRBV28, the J gene TRBJ2-5; 10 bases agree with TRBD2. J was trimmed by 4 bases and V by 5 bases; bases with no gene match: 7. The CDR3 length is 15 residues. Germline CDR1 and CDR2: MDHEN and SYDVKM. CDR3 bases: TGTGCCAGCAGTCTTGGGACTAGCGTTGCAGAGACCCAGTACTTC. Its protein is CASSLGTSVAETQYF.

The chain uses TRBV7-8 and TRBJ2-7; D ambiguous. Trimming took 4 bases from V and 2 from J, leaving 21 bases between them. Germline V gives CDR1 SGHVS, CDR2 FQNEAQ. There are 17 residues in the CDR3. The CDR3 loop is CASSSYGRTPRPYEQYF. Here the CDR3 DNA reads TGTGCCAGCAGCTCGTACGGACGGACGCCTCGCCCCTACGAGCAGTACTTC.

The chain carries TRBV19 and TRBJ1-2; a possible D gene is TRBD1 (5 bases). The CDR3 runs 16 residues. Germline CDR1 LNHDA, CDR2 SQIVND (reference sequence). Deletions cut 0 bases from V and 0 bases from J, with 11 bases between. CDR3 coding DNA: TGTGCCAGTAGTATAGATCTAAGACAGTCTAACTATGGCTACACCTTC. Protein sequence: CASSIDLRQSNYGYTF.

The chain joins TRBV30 to TRBJ2-6, with TRBD1 matching over 7 bases. The CDR3 is made up of 18 amino acids. Trimming removed 0 bases from V and 0 bases from J; junction bases left unmatched: 8. Per the germline V gene, CDR1 is GTSNPN and CDR2 is SVGIG (reference sequence). CDR3 region: CAWSVQGYQSSGANVLTF. For the CDR3, the DNA is TGTGCCTGGAGTGTACAGGGGTATCAAAGCTCTGGGGCCAACGTCCTGACTTTC.

Many counts were recorded for this clonotype. The V and J genes are TRBV27 and TRBJ2-7; D gene ambiguous. The length of the CDR3 is 14 residues. With 3 bases removed from V and 6 bases from J, the gap between germline ends came to 15 bases. CDR1 is MNHEY, CDR2 SMNVEV, per germline (reference sequence). The CDR3 spells CASSFWGRGGEQYF. CDR3 nucleotide sequence: TGTGCCAGCAGTTTCTGGGGTCGCGGTGGCGAGCAGTACTTC.

This clonotype was recorded many times. The chain employs TRBV7-2 and TRBJ2-1; D unclear. Trimming removed 5 bases at V and 11 bases at J, with 22 bases between. CDR1 and CDR2 from the germline V gene are SGHTA and FQGNSA. This CDR3 spans 15 amino acids. The CDR3 region has the DNA TGTGCCAGCAGCACTGACTCCCCCCTCTCCGCGCAGCAGTTCTTC. Its protein product is CASSTDSPLSAQQFF.

This clonotype came up many times. The chain joins TRBV20-1 to TRBJ2-5, with a weak D call TRBD2 (5 bases). The germline gives CDR1 DFQATT, CDR2 SNEGSKA (reference sequence). CDR3 length equals 17 residues. V gave up 1 base and J gave up 2 bases, with 20 bases separating them. The CDR3 sequence is CSARVPGSVRLQETQYF. The CDR3 DNA is TGCAGTGCTAGAGTACCAGGTAGCGTCCGCCTACAAGAGACCCAGTACTTC.

There are many counts of this clonotype. This sequence joins TRBV3-1 and TRBJ2-3, with TRBD2 matching over 10 bases. Germline lookup yields CDR1 LGHDT and CDR2 YNNKEL (reference sequence). The CDR3 runs to 16 residues. J gave up 2 bases and V 1 base, and 3 bases lay outside the gene matches. The CDR3 reads CASSQVAGGVTDTQYF. The CDR3 coding sequence is TGTGCCAGCAGCCAAGTAGCGGGAGGTGTCACAGATACGCAGTATTTT.